The 13 T cell receptor beta chains below were found in one sample sequenced in a study of blood T cell repertoires in COVID-19. Produced via immunoSEQ multiplex PCR; TCRdb's table is partial and in-frame only. Of about 56,000 clones detected, approximately 88% appear once; the ten largest clones hold about 18%. Specimen: peripheral blood. The receptors stem from a human donor in a cohort sampled during active COVID-19.

V gene TRBV3-1 (or the pseudogene TRBV3-2) combines with J gene TRBJ2-4; maybe TRBD1 (5 bases). Germline V gene lookup returns CDR1 LGHDT and CDR2 YNNKEL (reference sequence). V was pared by 0 bases and J by 5 bases, with 17 bases between. The length of the CDR3 is 17 residues. The CDR3 here is CASSQEGLGRAENIQYF. CDR3 coding DNA: TGTGCCAGCAGCCAAGAGGGGCTGGGGCGCGCGGAAAACATTCAGTACTTC.

This chain uses TRBV18 with TRBJ2-4, with 8 bases aligning to TRBD1. Germline V CDR1 and CDR2: KGHSH, LQKENI. The CDR3 runs 15 residues. V was clipped by 5 bases and J by 8 bases; unmatched bases: 11. CDR3 bases: TGTGCCAGCTCAACCAGGCAGGGGGCTGGGGACATTCAGTACTTC. This sequence encodes CASSTRQGAGDIQYF.

The genes are TRBV6-2 or TRBV6-3 and TRBJ2-5, with D maybe TRBD2 (7 bases). Germline V gene sequence: CDR1 MNHEY, CDR2 SVGEGT. The CDR3 covers 12 residues. Trimming took off 2 bases at V and 13 bases at J, with 14 bases between the two ends. This CDR3 is CASSYLGGATYF. In nucleotides, the CDR3 is TGTGCCAGCAGTTACCTTGGGGGGGCGACGTACTTC.

The chain recombines TRBV6-5 with TRBJ1-1; 9 positions match TRBD1. V lost 7 bases and J lost 4; bases outside the gene matches: 4. Per the germline V gene, CDR1 is MNHEY and CDR2 is SVGAGI. The CDR3 extends over 13 amino acids. CDR3 loop: CASNRDRATEAFF. The CDR3 bases are TGTGCCAGCAACAGGGACAGGGCCACTGAAGCTTTCTTT.

The J gene is TRBJ1-4, the V gene TRBV6-7; perhaps TRBD1 as D (6 bases). TRBV6-7 belongs to the ORF category, with a function that is uncertain. The V end lost 8 bases, the J end lost 5 bases, and 24 bases lay between the germline ends. There are 17 residues in the CDR3. The CDR3 here is CASLLRSPGQENEKLFF. The CDR3 DNA reads TGTGCCAGCCTACTCCGATCCCCGGGACAAGAAAATGAAAAACTGTTTTTT.

This rearrangement joins TRBV6-6 to TRBJ2-5; TRBD2 matches at 11 bases. Germline lookup yields CDR1 MNHNY and CDR2 SVGAGI (reference sequence). V dropped 6 bases and J dropped 3; count of bases not matched to a gene: 3. CDR3 length equals 14 residues. CDR3: CASRDSGGEETQYF. As DNA, the CDR3 is TGTGCCAGCAGAGATAGCGGGGGGGAAGAGACCCAGTACTTC.

The rearrangement links TRBV3-1 (or the pseudogene TRBV3-2) to TRBJ2-2; TRBD2 agrees at 7 bases. The CDR3 is 17 amino acids. CDR1 is LGHDT and CDR2 is YNNKEL in the germline V gene (reference sequence). The trim removed 1 base at V and 1 base at J, leaving 6 bases unmatched. Here the CDR3 reads CASSQVAGLGNTGELFF. In DNA, the CDR3 is TGTGCCAGCAGCCAAGTGGCCGGACTAGGGAACACCGGGGAGCTGTTTTTT.

The chain links TRBV18 to TRBJ1-6; the match to TRBD1 covers 8 bases. V shed 3 bases and J 10 bases; nucleotides not matched to a gene: 14. This CDR3 spans 17 amino acids. Germline V lookup: CDR1 KGHSH, CDR2 LQKENI. The CDR3 is CASSPPGQGTYGSPLHF. In DNA form, the CDR3 reads TGTGCCAGCTCACCCCCCGGACAGGGAACGTATGGATCACCCCTCCACTTT.

CDR3 nucleotide sequence: TGTGCCAGCCGCACAGGGTCGGATAATTCACCCCTCCACTTT. It is translated as CASRTGSDNSPLHF. This chain joins TRBV3-1 (or the pseudogene TRBV3-2) and TRBJ1-6; D may be TRBD1 (6 bases). Trimming took off 8 bases at V and 5 bases at J, with 13 bases between the two ends. CDR3 size: 14 residues. Germline V lookup: CDR1 LGHDT, CDR2 YNNKEL (reference sequence).

The chain has TRBV7-2 and TRBJ2-3; TRBD2 agrees at 9 bases. With V trimmed by 1 base and J by 3 bases, 2 bases remained unmatched. Per germline, CDR1 SGHTA and CDR2 FQGNSA. This CDR3 has 15 residues. The CDR3 DNA is TGTGCCAGCAGCTTAGTAGCGGGAGCTACAGATACGCAGTATTTT. Translating gives CASSLVAGATDTQYF.

This chain connects TRBV5-1 to TRBJ2-7, with 7 bases aligning to TRBD2. The trim removed 1 base at V and 4 bases at J, leaving 8 bases unmatched. The CDR3 sequence is 15 residues long. Looked up from germline, CDR1 is SGHRS and CDR2 is YFSETQ. The CDR3 DNA is TGCGCCAGCAGCTTGACATGGGCGGGGGATTACGAGCAGTACTTC. This translates into CASSLTWAGDYEQYF.

The chain carries TRBV11-3 and TRBJ2-1, with 13 bases that match TRBD2. The CDR3 is 18 amino acids. The germline CDR1 and CDR2 sequences are SGHNT and YENEEA. V shed 5 bases and J 5 bases; nucleotides not matched to a gene: 12. Written as DNA, the CDR3 is TGTGCCAGCAGCGCTACGACTAGCGGGGGGACTACACACAATGAGCAGTTCTTC. Translating it yields CASSATTSGGTTHNEQFF.

The chain employs TRBV6-2 or TRBV6-3 and TRBJ2-6, with 9 bases lining up with TRBD1. Germline assignment: CDR1 MNHEY and CDR2 SVGEGT. J was trimmed by 4 bases and V by 2 bases; bases with no gene match: 9. The CDR3 has 18 amino acids. CDR3 sequence: CASSYRDRAQGGANVLTF. CDR3 in DNA: TGTGCCAGCAGTTACCGGGACAGGGCCCAGGGCGGGGCCAACGTCCTGACTTTC.